Below, one T cell receptor (beta chain) is given with its context. Its antigen is still unknown. This entry is derived from a study of identical twins. Study findings and constraints: Zero-insertion results could be subject to partial confounding by invariant MAIT and iNKT cells. Without tracking the same donors, conclusions rested on cross-sectional statistical analysis.

Addition of a universal primer site occurred through template switching, and cDNA carried unique molecular identifiers. TCRdb independently ran MiXCR on the 5' RACE reads; one entry per CDR3 protein. In the table there are around 340,000 distinct CDR3 sequences, approximately 8.7% of which are singletons. The CDR3 runs 16 residues. V shed 4 bases and J shed 8 bases, with 21 bases lying between them. The source material was naive T cells sorted from blood. The genes are TRBV12-3 or TRBV12-4 and TRBJ2-1; a possible D gene is TRBD2 (5 bases). The clonotype was recovered from a woman in her 50s in good health. As DNA, the CDR3 is TGTGCCAGCAGTTCACCCCGGGTCATACCGAGGGATGAGCAGTTCTTC. This sequence encodes CASSSPRVIPRDEQFF.